This TCR beta chain was sequenced for a study of Ad26.COV2.S vaccination and SARS-CoV-2 variants. For the study at large: Intramuscular Ad26.COV2.S at 5x10^10 or 1x10^11 viral particles. Whole-study results and caveats: CD8+ and CD4+ T cells specific for spike reportedly responded with substantial breadth after vaccination. Analytic work on TCR breadth and depth might have understated the full extent of total T cell responses.

Comment on this clone: Its specificity is not known.

Assay used: immunoSEQ multiplex PCR; TCRdb lists only in-frame clones, some missing. Found here are around 400,000 clones, more than 80% of them singletons; the top ten hold 9.5% to 15%. CDR3 length equals 16 residues. Deletions cut 1 base from V and 7 bases from J, with 18 bases between. Germline V gene lookup returns CDR1 SGDLS and CDR2 YYNGEE. This sample's treatment: approximately 18 received Ad26.COV2.S at low or high dose, single or two shots; 5 received placebo; per-sample allocation not given. Sampling happened 63 days after the first vaccine or placebo injection. Vaccination employed an Ad26 vector expressing the Wuhan-strain SARS-CoV-2 spike.

The V and J genes are TRBV9 and TRBJ2-1; no clear D. Sequences were derived from peripheral blood, sampled in a trial of Ad26.COV2.S vaccine versus placebo. This TCR came from a person aged 18 to 59 who received the Ad26.COV2.S COVID-19 vaccine or a placebo. The CDR3 DNA reads as TGTGCCAGCAGCGTATCTTCGACAATGAGCGTAAATGAGCAGTTCTTC. Its translation: CASSVSSTMSVNEQFF.